Following are 16 T cell receptor beta chains from one sample sequenced in a study of blood T cell repertoires in COVID-19. The protocol was immunoSEQ multiplex PCR, while the TCRdb copy is restricted to in-frame clones and leaves out a portion. The sample lists approximately 49,000 clones; about four fifths were seen once. Sequenced: peripheral blood. The receptors stem from a man aged 50 to 60 with acute or convalescent COVID-19.

The V and J genes are TRBV5-5 and TRBJ1-4; no firm D call. Germline-derived CDR1 and CDR2 are SGHKS and YYEKEE (reference sequence). The CDR3 totals 16 residues. Trimming pared 0 bases from V and 7 bases from J, leaving 16 bases between. CDR3 region: CASSLGGSPATEKLFF. DNA of the CDR3: TGTGCCAGCAGCTTGGGAGGGTCTCCGGCCACTGAAAAACTGTTTTTT. Full variable domain (missing parts from reference TRBV5-5 and TRBJ1-4): DAGVTQSPTHLIKTRGQQVTLRCSPISGHKSVSWYQQVLGQGPQFIFQYYEKEERGRGNFPDRFSARQFPNYSSELNVNALLLGDSALYLCASSLGGSPATEKLFFGSGTQLSVL.

This CDR3 is CASSQDLAESSYNEQFF. The CDR3 DNA follows: TGTGCCAGCAGCCAAGATTTAGCGGAAAGCTCCTACAATGAGCAGTTCTTC. The chain couples TRBV4-2 to TRBJ2-1, with D maybe TRBD2 (6 bases). V lost 0 bases to trimming and J lost 0 bases, with 12 bases between them. CDR1 LGHNA and CDR2 YNFKEQ come from the germline V gene. CDR3 length equals 17 residues.

The V and J genes are TRBV15 and TRBJ1-2; D gene ambiguous. The V end was cut by 0 bases, the J end by 8 bases, with 13 bases between. The CDR3 covers 14 residues. Germline CDR1 and CDR2: LNHNV and YYDKDF (reference sequence). CDR3: CATSRDQVSEGYTF. The DNA of the CDR3 is TGTGCCACCAGCAGAGATCAGGTGTCAGAGGGCTACACCTTC.

This rearrangement joins TRBV27 to TRBJ2-1, with D tentatively TRBD2 (5 bases). Germline V lookup: CDR1 MNHEY, CDR2 SMNVEV (reference sequence). V was clipped by 5 bases and J by 1 base, with 12 bases between them. The CDR3 is made up of 15 amino acids. CDR3 DNA: TGTGCCAGCAGTACCCTATCGGGATCCTACAATGAGCAGTTCTTC. It encodes CASSTLSGSYNEQFF.

The genes are TRBV24-1 and TRBJ1-2; 9 nucleotides match TRBD1. The CDR3 sequence is 17 residues long. In germline, CDR1 is KGHDR, CDR2 SFDVKD. J gave up 4 bases and V 4 bases, and 12 bases lay outside the gene matches. The CDR3 coding sequence is TGTGCCACCAGTGACATCGTCCCGGGACAGGGATTCTATGGCTACACCTTC. This sequence encodes CATSDIVPGQGFYGYTF.

J is TRBJ1-3 and V is TRBV10-3; D possibly corresponds to TRBD1 (5 bases). The CDR3 runs 15 residues. Germline V CDR1 and CDR2: ENHRY, SYGVKD. The V gene lost 4 bases and the J gene lost 4 bases, with 14 bases spanning the gap. Here the CDR3 reads CAISGATGLGNTIYF. CDR3 in DNA: TGTGCCATCAGTGGGGCAACAGGTCTCGGAAACACCATATATTTT.

A single count supports this clone. The chain links TRBV28 to TRBJ2-5, with 16 bases lining up with TRBD2. CDR1 and CDR2 from the germline V gene are MDHEN and SYDVKM. The CDR3 runs 18 residues. The ends lost 5 bases at V and 5 bases at J; junction bases unmatched: 11. CDR3: CASSPLGLAGGRAETQYF. The CDR3 DNA follows: TGTGCCAGCAGTCCTCTGGGACTAGCGGGAGGGCGGGCGGAGACCCAGTACTTC.

The V and J genes are TRBV23-1 and TRBJ1-3, with 7 bases matching TRBD1. TRBV23-1 counts as an open reading frame of uncertain function. There are 14 residues in the CDR3. V dropped 8 bases and J dropped 4; count of bases not matched to a gene: 8. The CDR3 protein is CASRGQDTGNTIYF. In DNA, the CDR3 is TGCGCCAGCCGAGGACAGGATACAGGAAACACCATATATTTT.

The chain recombines TRBV7-8 with TRBJ1-2; TRBD1 is a possible D gene (6 bases). The length of the CDR3 is 15 residues. The germline gives CDR1 SGHVS, CDR2 FQNEAQ. The V gene lost 1 base and the J gene lost 0 bases, with 9 bases spanning the gap. This chain's CDR3 is CASSLEQGANYGYTF. The CDR3 DNA follows: TGTGCCAGCAGCTTAGAACAGGGAGCTAACTATGGCTACACCTTC. Combining the CDR3 with reference TRBV7-8 and TRBJ1-2 gives the whole variable domain GAGVSQSPRYKVAKRGQDVALRCDPISGHVSLFWYQQALGQGPEFLTYFQNEAQLDKSGLPSDRFFAERPEGSVSTLKIQRTQQEDSAVYLCASSLEQGANYGYTFGSGTRLTVV.

The chain is built from TRBV27 and TRBJ1-1; D possibly corresponds to TRBD1 (5 bases). This CDR3 has 15 amino acids. Per germline, CDR1 MNHEY and CDR2 SMNVEV (reference sequence). V was pared by 0 bases and J by 0 bases, with 8 bases between. CDR3 residues: CASSLSVRVNTEAFF. CDR3 in DNA: TGTGCCAGCAGTTTATCGGTCAGGGTGAACACTGAAGCTTTCTTT.

V gene TRBV19 combines with J gene TRBJ2-7, with 7 bases that match TRBD1. Trimming took 5 bases from V and 6 from J; bases not matched to a gene: 13. Germline CDR1 is LNHDA and CDR2 is SQIVND (reference sequence). The CDR3 has 15 residues. This CDR3 is CASSSQQGRFSEQYF. CDR3 sequence (DNA): TGTGCCAGTAGTTCGCAACAGGGGCGGTTCTCCGAGCAGTACTTC.

The chain recombines TRBV28 with TRBJ1-4; unclear D gene. Germline lookup yields CDR1 MDHEN and CDR2 SYDVKM. The CDR3 contains 15 residues. V lost 6 bases, J lost 0 bases, and 11 bases lay in between. In nucleotides, the CDR3 is TGTGCCAGCAGGGAGGAGGGCTCAACTAATGAAAAACTGTTTTTT. Amino acid sequence: CASREEGSTNEKLFF.

This clone appeared a single time. CDR3 in amino acids: CASSEVRTSGINTQYF. DNA of the CDR3: TGTGCCAGCAGTGAAGTTAGGACTAGCGGGATCAATACGCAGTATTTT. The V gene is TRBV6-1, the J gene TRBJ2-3; 12 nucleotides align to TRBD2. Germline V CDR1 and CDR2: MNHNS, SASEGT. This CDR3 is 16 amino acids long. The V and J ends lost 1 base and 7 bases, in that order; junction bases with no gene match: 6.

The CDR3 is CASSEYRGNSPLHF. CDR3 DNA: TGTGCCAGCAGTGAATACAGGGGAAATTCACCCCTCCACTTT. The rearrangement links TRBV2 to TRBJ1-6; 7 nucleotides line up with TRBD1. The CDR3 is made up of 14 amino acids. Germline V gene sequence: CDR1 SNHLY, CDR2 FYNNEI. J lost 7 bases, V lost 2 bases, and 2 bases had no gene match.

CDR3 in DNA: TGCGCCAGCAGCCCCCCTGGGACAGCGGATCAGCCCCAGCATTTT. This sequence encodes CASSPPGTADQPQHF. The genes are TRBV4-1 and TRBJ1-5; 7 bases map to TRBD1. Germline V gene data show CDR1 as MGHRA and CDR2 as YSYEKL. V shed 4 bases and J 5 bases; nucleotides not matched to a gene: 8. The CDR3 spans 15 residues.

This clone turned up a few times. CDR3 residues: CAISPQGYYGYTF. CDR3 sequence (DNA): TGTGCCATCAGCCCACAGGGTTACTATGGCTACACCTTC. The rearrangement joins TRBV10-3 to TRBJ1-2; the D gene is possibly TRBD1 (6 bases). Germline CDR1 and CDR2: ENHRY and SYGVKD. V lost 6 bases and J 3 bases, leaving 11 bases between the germline ends. This CDR3 region has 13 residues.